This is a list of T cell receptor beta chains from one sample in a study of blood T cells in healthy people across ages. TCRdb processed the 5' RACE reads anew with MiXCR; each CDR3 protein has one entry. This repertoire shows under 1,000,000 distinct CDR3 sequences, 35% to 40% found once; its top ten account for roughly 13%. Sequenced sample: blood. The receptors stem from a man aged 18-30 years in good health. Both conserved end residues are part of each CDR3. The order of the fields is D gene, V gene, clone size, J gene, CDR3 DNA, CDR3 protein. D genes are given only for firm matches. Rows may omit the clone size; those that give it use once, few, many or a size class.

-	TRBV30	few	TRBJ2-3	TGTGCCTGGAGTAGAGGACAGAACACAGATACGCAGTATTTT	CAWSRGQNTDTQYF
-	TRBV28	-	TRBJ2-7	TGTGCCAGCAGTTTAAAGGGCGGGCAGTGGGAGTACTTC	CASSLKGGQWEYF
-	TRBV18	-	TRBJ2-3	TGTGCCAGCTCACCAAGAGGGATAAGTACAGATACGCAGTATTTT	CASSPRGISTDTQYF
TRBD1	TRBV5-1	-	TRBJ1-6	TGCGCCAGCAGCCCAGGGGGCAGGAGCTCCTATAATTCACCCCTCCACTTT	CASSPGGRSSYNSPLHF
-	TRBV7-9	-	TRBJ2-4	TGTGCCAGCAGCACGCTCGGCTCTTGGGAGCAGTACTTC	CASSTLGSWEQYF
TRBD2	TRBV12-3/TRBV12-4	-	TRBJ2-1	TGTGCCAGCAGTAATCCGGGACTAGTCGCGGCCCGGCAGTCCTTC	CASSNPGLVAARQSF
-	TRBV10-1	-	TRBJ2-7	TGCGCCAGCAGTGAGTCTGGACCGGGAGGGGGCGACGAGCAGTACTTC	CASSESGPGGGDEQYF
-	TRBV27	once	TRBJ1-1	TGTGCCAGCAGTTTGTGGCAGGGGGAAGCTTTCTTT	CASSLWQGEAFF
-	TRBV20-1	many	TRBJ2-5	TGCAGTGCTAGAGTCGTACCAGGGGTTCAAGAGACCCAGTACTTC	CSARVVPGVQETQYF
-	TRBV20-1	-	TRBJ2-1	TGCAGTGCTAGGTTGGGGGGGGCTGATGAGCAGTTCTTC	CSARLGGADEQFF
-	TRBV12-3/TRBV12-4	-	TRBJ1-3	TGTGCCAGCAGTTTAGCGCTCTCTGGAAACACCATATATTTT	CASSLALSGNTIYF
TRBD1	TRBV6-5	-	TRBJ1-6	TGTGCCAGCACCCTATTCAGGGGGCGCGATTCACCCCTCCACTTT	CASTLFRGRDSPLHF
-	TRBV7-8	-	TRBJ1-2	TGTGCCAGCAGCTTAGGTCAGGGGACACATGGCTACACCTTC	CASSLGQGTHGYTF
-	TRBV25-1	many	TRBJ2-3	TGTGCCAGCAGTGAATCCGGTTGGAAGGCTACGCAGTATTTT	CASSESGWKATQYF
-	TRBV5-5	-	TRBJ1-1	TGTGCCAGCAGCTTCAACGTTAGCCCAGAAAGAGCTTTCTTT	CASSFNVSPERAFF
TRBD2	TRBV3-1	-	TRBJ2-7	TGTGCCAGCAGCCCCGGGGGGACTCAGACCTACGAGCAGTACTTC	CASSPGGTQTYEQYF
-	TRBV24-1	few	TRBJ1-2	TGTGCCACCAGTGATTTGGTGCAGGGCTACACCTTC	CATSDLVQGYTF
-	TRBV20-1	-	TRBJ1-3	TGCAGTGCTAGAGATCGGAACTCTGGAAACACCATATATTTT	CSARDRNSGNTIYF
-	TRBV20-1	many	TRBJ1-5	TGCAGTGCTAGAAAAGGGATGAGCAATCAGCCCCAGCATTTT	CSARKGMSNQPQHF
TRBD2	TRBV4-3	few	TRBJ2-7	TGCGCCAGCAGCCCGCTCGGGACTAGCGGGGGGAGCTCCTACAATGAGCAGTACTTC	CASSPLGTSGGSSYNEQYF